These 10 T cell receptor beta chains were all obtained from the same sample, sequenced in a study of blood T cells in healthy people across ages. Primed by a sample-barcoded 5' primer and a J-beta primer mix, a second PCR proceeded for about 7 to 11 cycles. TCRdb re-called the 5' RACE reads with MiXCR, one entry per CDR3 protein. The top ten clones hold 51% of a sample with hundreds of thousands of distinct CDR3 sequences, approximately 52% of them seen once. Sequencing was performed on blood. The source of these receptors is a man aged 60 to 69 in good health.

The chain combines TRBV21-1 with TRBJ2-1. TRBV21-1 is reported as a pseudogene. This CDR3 contains 16 residues. The CDR3 DNA follows: TGTGCCAGCAGCAAAGCGCTGGAGAAGACCTACAATGAGCAGTTCTTC. It yields the protein CASSKALEKTYNEQFF.

The CDR3 sequence: CASSLEGAPSYEQYF. CDR3 nucleotides: TGTGCCAGCAGTTTAGAGGGGGCGCCTTCCTACGAGCAGTACTTC. The gene calls are TRBV12-3 or TRBV12-4 and TRBJ2-7, with TRBD1 matching over 7 bases. The V gene end was trimmed by 1 base and the J gene end by 1 base; junction bases not matched to a gene: 4. There are 15 residues in the CDR3.

V is TRBV7-2 and J is TRBJ2-1; perhaps TRBD2 as D (5 bases). CDR1 is SGHTA and CDR2 is FQGNSA in the germline V gene. This CDR3 comprises 15 residues. Trimming removed 5 bases from V and 7 bases from J, with 18 bases in between. CDR3 nucleotides: TGTGCCAGCAGCCCGAGCGAGAGGGCCATAAATGAGCAGTTCTTC. It encodes CASSPSERAINEQFF.

The V gene is TRBV20-1, the J gene TRBJ1-2; a possible D gene is TRBD1 (5 bases). This CDR3 has 14 amino acids. Per the germline V gene, CDR1 is DFQATT and CDR2 is SNEGSKA (reference sequence). Between the trimmed V and J ends, which lost 1 base and 6 bases, there was a span of 15 bases. CDR3 in DNA: TGCAGTGCTAGAGTTCGGCGGGGGTTGAATGGCTACACCTTC. Translation: CSARVRRGLNGYTF.

The chain combines TRBV7-9 with TRBJ2-7; possibly TRBD1 or TRBD2 for D (5 bases each). The CDR3 is 15 residues long. V was clipped by 3 bases and J by 0 bases, with 12 bases between them. The germline gives CDR1 SEHNR, CDR2 FQNEAQ (reference sequence). The CDR3 DNA is TGTGCCAGCAGCTTTGGGACGGCTTCCTCCTACGAGCAGTACTTC. Protein: CASSFGTASSYEQYF.

The chain uses TRBV2 and TRBJ1-6; D is unresolved. Trimming stripped 2 bases from V and 13 bases from J, with 12 bases between. This CDR3 comprises 13 residues. Germline CDR1 SNHLY, CDR2 FYNNEI. The CDR3 here is CASSELSVRPLHF. As DNA, the CDR3 is TGTGCCAGCAGTGAACTGTCGGTCCGCCCCCTCCACTTT.

This chain uses TRBV27 with TRBJ2-7; D call uncertain. CDR1 MNHEY and CDR2 SMNVEV come from the germline V gene (reference sequence). Trimming stripped 6 bases from V and 5 bases from J, with 23 bases between. The CDR3 loop spans 16 amino acids. CDR3 sequence reads: CASSTNRAENVHEQYF. Written as DNA, the CDR3 is TGTGCCAGCAGCACAAACCGGGCCGAGAACGTCCACGAGCAGTACTTC.

V and J are TRBV6-2 or TRBV6-3 and TRBJ1-5, with 9 bases identical to TRBD1. V shed 6 bases, J shed 5 bases, and the junction held 5 bases outside the gene matches. The germline gives CDR1 MNHEY, CDR2 SVGEGT. The CDR3 is made up of 14 amino acids. CDR3 loop: CASSPTGGYQPQHF. CDR3 DNA: TGTGCCAGCAGCCCGACAGGGGGATATCAGCCCCAGCATTTT.

This clonotype has at least ten counts. The V gene is TRBV7-2, the J gene TRBJ2-7, with 11 bases fitting TRBD2. Germline V gene lookup returns CDR1 SGHTA and CDR2 FQGNSA. V gave up 5 bases and J gave up 5 bases; unmatched junction bases: 5. The CDR3 sequence is 14 residues long. CDR3 region: CASSPSGRLNEQYF. The CDR3, as DNA: TGTGCCAGCAGCCCTAGCGGGAGGTTAAACGAGCAGTACTTC.

DNA of the CDR3: TGTGCCAGCTCCCGGGACAGGGTCCAAGAGACCCAGTACTTC. Protein product: CASSRDRVQETQYF. V gene TRBV18 combines with J gene TRBJ2-5; 9 positions agree with TRBD1. The V gene's germline CDR1 is KGHSH and CDR2 LQKENI. Unmatched junction bases numbered 3, after V lost 6 bases and J lost 1 base. This CDR3 spans 14 amino acids.